One sample yielded the 26 T cell receptor beta chains listed below, sequenced in a study of naive and memory T cell subsets. Both TRBC1 and TRBC2 were covered by a beta constant-region primer of two equimolar oligonucleotides. Ligated cDNA was amplified by four rounds of PCR with nested alpha and beta constant-region primers and SP2. TCRdb recomputed calls from the UMI-ligation and nested PCR reads with MiXCR, one row per CDR3 protein. The sample yields 95,000 to 150,000 distinct CDR3 sequences, 35% to 40% seen once. Sequenced material: central memory CD4+ T cells from blood. The origin of the receptors is a human donor in good health.

In its sample, this clonotype was seen a few times. The J gene is TRBJ1-5, the V gene TRBV20-1; TRBD1 is a possible D gene (5 bases). CDR1 is DFQATT, CDR2 SNEGSKA, per germline (reference sequence). The CDR3 length is 12 residues. Trimming removed 5 bases from V and 2 bases from J, with 7 bases in between. The CDR3 nucleotides read TGCAGTGCTCGCAGGGGCAATCAGCCCCAGCATTTT. Translation: CSARRGNQPQHF.

This clonotype has just a few counts. V gene TRBV3-1 combines with J gene TRBJ2-7; D is possibly TRBD2 (6 bases). With 4 bases removed from V and 0 bases from J, the gap between germline ends came to 13 bases. CDR1 LGHDT and CDR2 YNNKEL come from the germline V gene (reference sequence). CDR3 length: 15 residues. The CDR3 loop reads CASSPTAGSSYEQYF. CDR3 bases: TGTGCCAGCAGCCCCACAGCGGGTAGCTCCTACGAGCAGTACTTC.

Only a few counts were recorded for this clonotype. The chain uses TRBV14 and TRBJ1-5; D ambiguous. V lost 3 bases and J lost 0, with 15 bases in between. CDR1 and CDR2 (germline): SGHDN, FVKESK. The CDR3 loop spans 17 amino acids. CDR3 residues: CASSHGERVYSNQPQHF. CDR3 nucleotide sequence: TGTGCCAGCAGCCACGGTGAGAGGGTTTATAGCAATCAGCCCCAGCATTTT.

This clonotype was picked up one time. V is TRBV27 and J is TRBJ1-2; TRBD1 agrees at 8 bases. V was clipped by 8 bases and J by 7 bases; unmatched bases: 24. This CDR3 has 18 amino acids. Germline loops: CDR1 MNHEY, CDR2 SMNVEV (reference sequence). DNA for the CDR3: TGTGCCAGCGCGATTTTAGTCTTTTTTGGACAGGGAATGAGTGGCTACACCTTC. Translating gives CASAILVFFGQGMSGYTF.

This clonotype has more than one count but fewer than ten. J is TRBJ1-5 and V is TRBV20-1, with a possible D match to TRBD1 (6 bases). The CDR3 sequence is 14 residues long. Germline V gene data show CDR1 as DFQATT and CDR2 as SNEGSKA (reference sequence). V dropped 5 bases and J dropped 5 bases, with 16 bases sitting between them. CDR3 protein: CSAPLGDTDQPQHF. DNA for the CDR3: TGCAGTGCTCCCTTGGGGGACACTGATCAGCCCCAGCATTTT.

This chain links TRBV6-5 with TRBJ2-1, with no clear D. Germline V gene lookup returns CDR1 MNHEY and CDR2 SVGAGI. This CDR3 spans 11 amino acids. The germline V and J ends were trimmed by 6 bases and 7 bases, with 7 bases remaining between them. The chain's CDR3 is CASSGINEQFF. CDR3 bases: TGTGCCAGCAGCGGTATAAATGAGCAGTTCTTC.

V gene TRBV12-3 or TRBV12-4 combines with J gene TRBJ1-4; D is ambiguous. Trimming stripped 8 bases from V and 5 bases from J, with 12 bases between. The CDR3 length is 13 residues. The CDR3, as DNA: TGTGCCAGCTCCCAAAGACGGAATGAAAAACTGTTTTTT. Translating it yields CASSQRRNEKLFF.

This clonotype was observed many times. The J gene is TRBJ2-7, the V gene TRBV28, with a weak D call TRBD2 (5 bases). This CDR3 is 14 amino acids long. V was clipped by 2 bases and J by 0 bases, with 8 bases between them. Looked up from germline, CDR1 is MDHEN and CDR2 is SYDVKM. The CDR3 bases are TGTGCCAGCAGTTTAGCGGGCAGCTCCTACGAGCAGTACTTC. This encodes CASSLAGSSYEQYF.

J is TRBJ2-1 and V is TRBV6-6; D gene unclear. Germline V gene data show CDR1 as MNHNY and CDR2 as SVGAGI (reference sequence). The CDR3 is 13 residues long. The germline V and J ends were trimmed by 9 bases and 2 bases, with 11 bases remaining between them. The CDR3 DNA follows: TGTGCCAGTAGACTGGCAACCTACAATGAGCAGTTCTTC. Its translation: CASRLATYNEQFF.

This clonotype was recorded a few times. This sequence joins TRBV19 and TRBJ2-6; D gene unclear. This CDR3 has 14 amino acids. Trimming cost V 7 bases and J 0 bases, with 7 bases left between them. The germline V gene encodes CDR1 LNHDA and CDR2 SQIVND (reference sequence). CDR3 amino acids: CASTSHSGANVLTF. The DNA of the CDR3 is TGTGCCAGTACCTCCCACTCTGGGGCCAACGTCCTGACTTTC.

This clonotype has just a few counts. The chain couples TRBV9 to TRBJ2-1; no definite D call. V was clipped by 4 bases and J by 8 bases, with 10 bases between them. The CDR3 length is 12 residues. The germline V gene has CDR1 SGDLS and CDR2 YYNGEE. The DNA for the CDR3 is TGTGCCAGCAGCCCCCGAGAGTATGAGCAGTTCTTC. This codes for CASSPREYEQFF.

V and J are TRBV20-1 and TRBJ2-1; D remains unclear. Germline loops: CDR1 DFQATT, CDR2 SNEGSKA (reference sequence). V was pared by 3 bases and J by 3 bases, with 12 bases between. The CDR3 covers 14 residues. CDR3: CSASVRWVYNEQFF. In nucleotides, the CDR3 is TGCAGTGCTAGTGTTAGGTGGGTCTACAATGAGCAGTTCTTC.

The rearrangement joins TRBV6-5 to TRBJ1-3, with 11 bases that match TRBD1. V lost 4 bases and J lost 3; bases outside the gene matches: 2. The V gene's germline CDR1 is MNHEY and CDR2 SVGAGI. This CDR3 spans 15 amino acids. The CDR3 DNA reads TGTGCCAGCAGTTGGGGACAGGGGGTTGGAAACACCATATATTTT. Translated, it gives CASSWGQGVGNTIYF.

The CDR3 reads CSVKGGRGAGNEQFF. The CDR3 coding sequence is TGCAGCGTGAAAGGGGGAAGAGGAGCGGGAAATGAGCAGTTCTTC. The chain joins TRBV29-1 to TRBJ2-1; D might be TRBD2 (7 bases). This CDR3 has 15 amino acids. V was clipped by 6 bases and J by 7 bases, with 22 bases between them. CDR1 and CDR2 (germline): SQVTM, ANQGSEA.

This clonotype was seen a handful of times. The chain uses TRBV14 and TRBJ2-7, with 12 bases identical to TRBD2. CDR1 is SGHDN and CDR2 is FVKESK in the germline V gene. This CDR3 comprises 15 residues. Unmatched junction bases numbered 4, after V lost 4 bases and J lost 3 bases. CDR3 nucleotide sequence: TGTGCCAGCAGCCTACTAGCGGGAGGCATCTACGAGCAGTACTTC. Encoded protein: CASSLLAGGIYEQYF. Based on the CDR3 plus reference TRBV14 and TRBJ2-7, the full variable domain is EAGVTQFPSHSVIEKGQTVTLRCDPISGHDNLYWYRRVMGKEIKFLLHFVKESKQDESGMPNNRFLAERTGGTYSTLKVQPAELEDSGVYFCASSLLAGGIYEQYFGPGTRLTVT.

This chain links TRBV5-1 with TRBJ2-3; D might be TRBD1 (5 bases). The V gene's germline CDR1 is SGHRS and CDR2 YFSETQ. V was trimmed by 1 base and J by 4 bases, leaving 10 bases between them. The CDR3 extends over 14 amino acids. DNA for the CDR3: TGCGCCAGCAGCTTGAGCAGGGCGGCAGATACGCAGTATTTT. This gives the protein CASSLSRAADTQYF.

V and J are TRBV19 and TRBJ2-1; 8 bases are a match to TRBD2. Germline V gene sequence: CDR1 LNHDA, CDR2 SQIVND (reference sequence). This CDR3 comprises 15 residues. With 4 bases clipped from V and 9 bases from J, the junction kept 11 bases outside the gene matches. The CDR3 region is CASSNPGLVSAEQFF. The CDR3, as DNA: TGTGCCAGTAGTAACCCGGGACTAGTTTCGGCTGAGCAGTTCTTC. The variable domain in full, completed from reference TRBV19 and TRBJ2-1, reads DGGITQSPKYLFRKEGQNVTLSCEQNLNHDAMYWYRQDPGQGLRLIYYSQIVNDFQKGDIAEGYSVSREKKESFPLTVTSAQKNPTAFYLCASSNPGLVSAEQFFGPGTRLTVL.

The table lists this clonotype with a few counts. The rearrangement uses TRBV20-1 and TRBJ1-5; D not certain. V was trimmed by 3 bases and J by 4 bases, leaving 10 bases between them. Germline V gene data show CDR1 as DFQATT and CDR2 as SNEGSKA (reference sequence). The CDR3 covers 13 residues. The CDR3 nucleotides are TGCAGTGCTAGGTCCAACCAAAATCAGCCCCAGCATTTT. It specifies CSARSNQNQPQHF.

The chain uses TRBV15 and TRBJ1-2; no definite D call. The CDR3 runs to 15 residues. Germline CDR1 reads LNHNV; CDR2 reads YYDKDF (reference sequence). V gave up 0 bases and J gave up 8 bases, with 16 bases separating them. In DNA form, the CDR3 reads TGTGCCACCAGCAGAGATAGGAACGGTCGAGGAGGCTACACCTTC. Amino acids: CATSRDRNGRGGYTF.

The table lists this clonotype with a few counts. This chain joins TRBV5-6 and TRBJ2-1; 8 bases match TRBD2. Germline lookup yields CDR1 SGHDT and CDR2 YYEEEE. The CDR3 runs 15 residues. V gave up 0 bases and J gave up 4 bases; unmatched junction bases: 3. CDR3 residues: CASSLGTSRYNEQFF. DNA for the CDR3: TGTGCCAGCAGCTTGGGGACTAGCAGGTACAATGAGCAGTTCTTC.

The genes are TRBV27 and TRBJ2-7; no clear D. Germline-derived CDR1 and CDR2 are MNHEY and SMNVEV (reference sequence). The CDR3 loop spans 17 amino acids. V lost 3 bases and J 5 bases, leaving 23 bases between the germline ends. The CDR3: CASSFPPPVPRPHEQYF. DNA of the CDR3: TGTGCCAGCAGTTTCCCCCCACCGGTGCCTCGACCCCACGAGCAGTACTTC.

This clonotype was recorded a few times. V gene TRBV6-2 or TRBV6-3 combines with J gene TRBJ1-5; the match to TRBD1 covers 9 bases. This CDR3 is 16 amino acids long. Germline trimming cut 7 bases from V and 6 bases from J; bases unmatched to any gene: 13. CDR1 and CDR2 (germline): MNHEY, SVGEGT. CDR3 sequence (DNA): TGTGCCAGCACCACATACCGGGGACAGGGAAGTCAGCCCCAGCATTTT. As protein: CASTTYRGQGSQPQHF.

This clonotype was observed a few times. This chain joins TRBV28 and TRBJ2-7; the match to TRBD1 covers 9 bases. This CDR3 is 15 amino acids long. The V segment lost 3 bases and the J segment 1 base; nucleotides outside the gene matches: 4. Germline CDR1 MDHEN, CDR2 SYDVKM. The CDR3 loop is CASSFTGGASYEQYF. The CDR3 DNA follows: TGTGCCAGCAGTTTTACAGGGGGCGCGTCCTACGAGCAGTACTTC.

The chain recombines TRBV5-1 with TRBJ2-1; D gene ambiguous. The CDR3 sequence is 15 residues long. CDR1 SGHRS and CDR2 YFSETQ come from the germline V gene. Trimming stripped 0 bases from V and 6 bases from J, with 13 bases between. DNA for the CDR3: TGCGCCAGCAGCTTGGTGAGTTCCTTAGTCAATGAGCAGTTCTTC. This codes for CASSLVSSLVNEQFF.

To note about this clonotype: Relative to the germline gene, one junction end is altered; a read error may explain this. V gene TRBV7-7 combines with J gene TRBJ2-2, with TRBD1 as a possible D gene (5 bases). This CDR3 spans 13 amino acids. Germline V gene sequence: CDR1 SSHAT, CDR2 FNYEAQ (reference sequence). CDR3 sequence (DNA): TGTGCTAGCAGTTACCAGGGCTCCGGGGAGCTGTTTTTT. It yields the protein CASSYQGSGELFF.

The chain couples TRBV11-2 to TRBJ2-1; unclear D gene. Trimming pared 2 bases from V and 0 bases from J, leaving 5 bases between. Germline V gene data show CDR1 as SGHAT and CDR2 as FQNNGV. The CDR3 contains 14 residues. DNA for the CDR3: TGTGCCAGCAGCTTATTTGACTCCTACAATGAGCAGTTCTTC. Residues: CASSLFDSYNEQFF. Using reference TRBV11-2 and TRBJ2-1 for the parts outside the CDR3, the full variable domain is EAGVAQSPRYKIIEKRQSVAFWCNPISGHATLYWYQQILGQGPKLLIQFQNNGVVDDSQLPKDRFSAERLKGVDSTLKIQPAKLEDSAVYLCASSLFDSYNEQFFGPGTRLTVL.